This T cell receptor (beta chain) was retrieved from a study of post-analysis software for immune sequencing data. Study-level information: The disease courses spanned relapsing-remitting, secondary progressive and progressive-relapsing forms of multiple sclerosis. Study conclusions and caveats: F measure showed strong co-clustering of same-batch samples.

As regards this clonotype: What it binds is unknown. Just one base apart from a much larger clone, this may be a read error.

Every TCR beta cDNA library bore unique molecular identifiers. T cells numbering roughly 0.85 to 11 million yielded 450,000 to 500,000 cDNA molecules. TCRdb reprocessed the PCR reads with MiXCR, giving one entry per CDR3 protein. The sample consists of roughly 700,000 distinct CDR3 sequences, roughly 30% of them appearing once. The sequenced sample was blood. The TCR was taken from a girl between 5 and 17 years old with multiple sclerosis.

In DNA, the CDR3 is TGTGCCGGAGGACAGGGGGGAACTGGAAACACCACATATTTT. This gives the protein CAGGQGGTGNTTYF. The chain joins TRBV12-3 or TRBV12-4 to TRBJ1-3; 10 nucleotides agree with TRBD1. The CDR3 has 14 residues.